One and the same sample provided the 30 T cell receptor beta chains below, sequenced in a study of tumor-infiltrating lymphocytes in primary liver carcinoma. Reverse transcription of 450 to 500 ng total RNA with a constant-region primer produced TCR beta cDNA. Construction of TCR beta libraries relied on three successive nested multiplex PCR rounds employing slightly modified ARM-PCR. A C-beta reverse primer and TRBV1-TRBV30 forward primers served in each of the first two PCR rounds, at 10 cycles apiece. MiXCR, run by TCRdb on the multiplex PCR reads, gives a single entry per CDR3 protein. This sample has approximately 300,000 distinct CDR3 sequences; 65% occur once, and the top ten carry roughly 9%. The study extracted blood RNA from unsorted whole blood and also extracted germline DNA. The sequenced sample consisted of peripheral blood. Every receptor here comes from a man aged 35 to 55 with primary liver carcinoma and hepatitis B virus infection.

A word on this clonotype: This sequence may be a read error, since a much larger clone differs from it by one base. This rearrangement joins TRBV6-2 or TRBV6-3 to TRBJ2-1, with D possibly matching TRBD2 (5 bases). The CDR3 is 13 amino acids. Germline V gene data show CDR1 as MNHEY and CDR2 as SVGEGT. In DNA, the CDR3 is TGTGCCAGCAGTCCATCGGGGTGGAATGATCAGTTCTTC. Translated, it gives CASSPSGWNDQFF.

As to this clonotype: A much larger clonotype is one base distant, so this may be a read error. V and J are TRBV5-4 and TRBJ2-3; 9 nucleotides match TRBD2. Germline CDR1 reads SGHNT; CDR2 reads YYREEE (reference sequence). CDR3 length: 14 residues. This CDR3 is CAISWAGGPDTQYF. The CDR3 bases are TGTGCCATCAGCTGGGCGGGAGGGCCGGATACGCAGTATTTT.

On this clonotype itself: At one boundary the junction diverges from the germline segment, which might be a read error. The chain combines TRBV4-1 with TRBJ2-3; the match to TRBD2 covers 7 bases. Germline lookup yields CDR1 MGHRA and CDR2 YSYEKL. CDR3 length equals 14 residues. Written as DNA, the CDR3 is TGTGCCAGCAGCTTTAGCGGGCCCACAGATACGCAGTATTTT. Amino acids: CASSFSGPTDTQYF.

This clonotype has at least ten counts. The J gene is TRBJ2-7, the V gene TRBV6-6, with a tentative D call TRBD1 (5 bases). The V and J ends lost 6 bases and 7 bases respectively, with 10 bases between them. Per germline, CDR1 MNHNY and CDR2 SVGAGI (reference sequence). CDR3 length: 11 residues. CDR3 region: CASRDTREQYF. The CDR3, as DNA: TGTGCCAGCAGGGACACCCGAGAGCAGTACTTC.

This clonotype was recorded only once. A junction boundary mismatches the germline segment, possibly from a read error. The V and J genes are TRBV11-2 and TRBJ2-3; tentatively, D is TRBD2 (5 bases). In germline, CDR1 is SGHAT, CDR2 FQNNGV. The CDR3 contains 14 residues. The CDR3: CVSSLRRGSDTQYF. The CDR3 DNA follows: TGTGTCAGCAGCTTAAGGAGAGGGTCAGATACGCAGTACTTT.

As regards this clonotype: Given a much more abundant clone one base away, this may be a read error. The chain combines TRBV10-2 with TRBJ1-1, with D perhaps matching TRBD1 (5 bases). V gave up 5 bases and J gave up 3 bases, with 16 bases separating them. Germline values: CDR1 WSHSY, CDR2 SAAADI. The CDR3 totals 15 residues. DNA of the CDR3: TGCGCCAGCAGTCTACAGCGAGTGGGGGACACTGAAGCTTTCTTT. As protein: CASSLQRVGDTEAFF.

With respect to this clonotype: Compared with germline, one end of the junction differs, possibly owing to a read error. This rearrangement joins TRBV20-1 to TRBJ2-3; D might be TRBD2 (6 bases). The length of the CDR3 is 15 residues. Germline CDR1 is DFQATT and CDR2 is SNEGSKA (reference sequence). The CDR3 protein is CSAQARLVVTDTQYF. The CDR3 DNA follows: TGCAGTGCTCAAGCTCGACTAGTGGTGACAGATACCCAGTATTTT.

As concerns this clonotype: This may stem from a read error, because a much larger clone lies one nucleotide away. V and J are TRBV5-5 and TRBJ1-1, with D perhaps matching TRBD1 (5 bases). V dropped 4 bases and J dropped 1 base, with 14 bases sitting between them. Germline values: CDR1 SGHKS, CDR2 YYEKEE (reference sequence). There are 15 residues in the CDR3. The CDR3 nucleotides are TGTGCCAGCAGCCCGGAGGGACGGACGAACACTGAAGCTTTCTTT. It codes for CASSPEGRTNTEAFF.

The gene calls are TRBV9 and TRBJ2-5, with 10 nucleotides matching TRBD2. Trimming at V came to 4 bases and at J to 5 bases, leaving 11 bases not matched to a gene. From germline, CDR1 is SGDLS and CDR2 YYNGEE. The length of the CDR3 is 16 residues. CDR3 bases: TGTGCCAGCAGCAATCCTCTAGCGGGAGCCGATGAGACCCAGTACTTC. Protein: CASSNPLAGADETQYF.

The chain couples TRBV7-9 to TRBJ1-2; D is unresolved. The germline V gene has CDR1 SEHNR and CDR2 FQNEAQ (reference sequence). V gave up 6 bases and J gave up 4 bases, with 15 bases separating them. This CDR3 has 14 residues. CDR3 amino acids: CASSPEGQLYGYTF. The CDR3 DNA reads as TGTGCCAGCAGTCCCGAGGGCCAGCTCTATGGCTACACCTTC.

Notes on this clonotype: One junction end does not reproduce the germline sequence, and a read error may be involved. The CDR3 sequence is CTSSQVGAADEQFF. In DNA form, the CDR3 reads TGTACCAGCAGCCAAGTCGGGGCTGCGGATGAGCAGTTCTTC. The rearrangement links TRBV4-2 to TRBJ2-1; D could derive from TRBD1 or TRBD2 (5 bases each). CDR1 LGHNA and CDR2 YNFKEQ come from the germline V gene. The CDR3 totals 14 residues.

Concerning this clonotype: A read error may account for a junction end that differs from germline. V usage is TRBV11-1 and J usage is TRBJ2-6, with D perhaps assigned TRBD1 or TRBD2 (5 bases each). Germline V lookup: CDR1 SGHAT, CDR2 FQDESV (reference sequence). This CDR3 has 17 amino acids. CDR3 protein: CASSLSGRITGANVLTF. The CDR3 DNA sequence: TGCGCCAGCAGCCTGTCGGGGCGGATAACGGGGGCCAACGTCCTGACTTTC.

As concerns this clonotype: A clone one base away is much larger, so this may be a read error. The V gene is TRBV12-3 or TRBV12-4, the J gene TRBJ2-5; D tentatively reads TRBD1 or TRBD2 (5 bases each). V was pared by 9 bases and J by 7 bases, with 15 bases between. This CDR3 region has 12 residues. In DNA form, the CDR3 reads TGTGCCAGGAGCGAGGGACCGGGGACCCAGTACTTC. It translates to CARSEGPGTQYF.

The rearrangement uses TRBV6-1 and TRBJ1-3; D gene uncertain. Germline V gives CDR1 MNHNS, CDR2 SASEGT. Trimming removed 4 bases at V and 4 bases at J, with 8 bases between. The CDR3 is made up of 13 amino acids. Written as DNA, the CDR3 is TGTGCCAGCAGTGGACATCAGGGAAACACCATATATTTT. Encoded protein: CASSGHQGNTIYF.

This CDR3 is CSVRGDMGNQPQHF. The CDR3 nucleotides are TGCAGCGTTCGGGGGGACATGGGTAATCAGCCCCAGCATTTT. The chain uses TRBV29-1 and TRBJ1-5; D perhaps matches TRBD1 (6 bases). Trimming left V 5 bases short and J 4 bases short, with 15 bases between. CDR3 length: 14 residues. Germline V CDR1 and CDR2: SQVTM, ANQGSEA.

This clonotype was found many times. V is TRBV5-4 and J is TRBJ2-7; no definite D call. Trimming left V 0 bases short and J 9 bases short, with 10 bases between. Germline V lookup: CDR1 SGHNT, CDR2 YYREEE (reference sequence). The CDR3 consists of 12 residues. The CDR3 coding sequence is TGTGCCAGCAGCTTGGTAGGTTCCGCGCAGTACTTC. The encoded protein is CASSLVGSAQYF. The variable domain in full, with the rest retrieved from reference TRBV5-4 and TRBJ2-7, is ETGVTQSPTHLIKTRGQQVTLRCSSQSGHNTVSWYQQALGQGPQFIFQYYREEENGRGNFPPRFSGLQFPNYSSELNVNALELDDSALYLCASSLVGSAQYFGPGTRLTVT.

With respect to this clonotype: One end of the junction does not line up with germline, which may come from a read error. The genes are TRBV6-2 or TRBV6-3 and TRBJ2-6; unclear D gene. Germline V gene data show CDR1 as MNHEY and CDR2 as SVGEGT. This CDR3 has 15 amino acids. CDR3 in amino acids: CTSLEPMAGANVLTF. CDR3 coding DNA: TGTACCAGCTTGGAGCCGATGGCTGGGGCCAACGTCCTGACTTTC.

Notes on this clonotype: Given a much more abundant clone one base away, this may be a read error. The J gene is TRBJ2-2, the V gene TRBV6-5; D is perhaps TRBD1 (5 bases). V gave up 6 bases and J gave up 9 bases, with 14 bases separating them. CDR3 length equals 13 residues. Per germline, CDR1 MNHEY and CDR2 SVGAGI. CDR3 sequence (DNA): TGTGCCAGCAGCGACCAGGGTTCCCGGGAGCTGTTTTTT. Its translation is CASSDQGSRELFF.

With regard to this clonotype: No conserved phenylalanine or tryptophan is present at the end of the CDR3, so a read error is the likely explanation. The V and J genes are TRBV29-1 and TRBJ2-2; TRBD1 or TRBD2 may be the D gene (5 bases each). CDR3 length equals 14 residues. The germline V gene has CDR1 SQVTM and CDR2 ANQGSEA. Written as DNA, the CDR3 is TGCTGCGTCCTCGGTCCGGGACCCACCGGGGAGCTGTTTTAT. This gives the protein CCVLGPGPTGELFY.

With regard to this clonotype: A single base separates this from a much larger clone, so it may be a read error. V and J are TRBV4-1 and TRBJ1-2; perhaps TRBD1 as D (6 bases). The CDR3 length is 15 residues. Germline-derived CDR1 and CDR2 are MGHRA and YSYEKL. The CDR3 protein is CAISLAGQGNGGYTF. CDR3 nucleotides: TGCGCCATCAGCCTCGCGGGCCAGGGGAACGGTGGCTACACCTTC.

As for this clonotype: A clone one base away is much larger, so this may be a read error. The V and J genes are TRBV4-3 and TRBJ2-1; D unclear. The CDR3 covers 15 residues. Per germline, CDR1 LGHNA and CDR2 YSLEER. The V gene lost 0 bases and the J gene lost 0 bases, with 6 bases spanning the gap. CDR3 protein: CASSQDSSSYNEQFF. In DNA form, the CDR3 reads TGCGCCAGCAGCCAAGATTCGAGCTCCTACAATGAGCAGTTCTTC.

In regard to this clonotype: A much larger clone differs from this one at a single base, so this may be a read error. V gene TRBV12-3 or TRBV12-4 combines with J gene TRBJ2-2; TRBD1 agrees at 9 bases. The CDR3 extends over 15 amino acids. The CDR3 region has the DNA TGTGTCAGCAGCCGGGGACAGGGATTGTTCGGGGAGCTGTTTTTT. It yields the protein CVSSRGQGLFGELFF.

The V and J genes are TRBV7-8 and TRBJ2-7, with TRBD2 matching 12 bases. Germline assignment: CDR1 SGHVS and CDR2 FQNEAQ. The V and J ends lost 3 bases and 3 bases, in that order; junction bases with no gene match: 6. The CDR3 is 16 amino acids. As DNA, the CDR3 is TGTGCCAGCAGCTTTCGACTGGGACTAGCGGGCTACGAGCAGTACTTC. This codes for CASSFRLGLAGYEQYF. Filled out from reference TRBV7-8 and TRBJ2-7, the complete variable domain reads GAGVSQSPRYKVAKRGQDVALRCDPISGHVSLFWYQQALGQGPEFLTYFQNEAQLDKSGLPSDRFFAERPEGSVSTLKIQRTQQEDSAVYLCASSFRLGLAGYEQYFGPGTRLTVT.

With respect to this clonotype: The junction differs from germline at one of its ends, possibly a read error. J is TRBJ2-1 and V is TRBV6-2 or TRBV6-3; D ambiguous. In germline, CDR1 is MNHEY, CDR2 SVGEGT. The CDR3 covers 12 residues. The CDR3 DNA is TGTACCAGCAGCACTTGGGGAAATGAGCAGTTCTTC. It is translated as CTSSTWGNEQFF.

Remarks on this clonotype: The junction departs from the called germline gene at one end, perhaps through a read error. The chain has TRBV29-1 and TRBJ2-1, with TRBD2 matching over 8 bases. This CDR3 comprises 13 residues. Germline loops: CDR1 SQVTM, CDR2 ANQGSEA. In DNA form, the CDR3 reads TGCAGTATGGGACTAGGGGCCTACTATGAGCAGTTCTTC. Residues: CSMGLGAYYEQFF.

A word on this clonotype: Relative to the germline gene, one junction end is altered; a read error may explain this. This sequence joins TRBV11-2 and TRBJ2-7; D gene unclear. The germline V gene encodes CDR1 SGHAT and CDR2 FQNNGV. This CDR3 comprises 14 residues. This chain's CDR3 is CASNLDGRTWEQYF. The DNA for the CDR3 is TGTGCCAGCAACTTAGATGGCAGGACCTGGGAGCAGTACTTC.

The chain recombines TRBV14 with TRBJ2-1, with 9 bases matching TRBD2. The junction had 9 bases not matched to a gene; V was cut back by 0 bases and J by 6 bases. CDR3 size: 17 residues. Germline CDR1 is SGHDN and CDR2 is FVKESK. The CDR3 protein is CASSQDRRPAGGNEQFF. The CDR3 nucleotides are TGTGCCAGCAGCCAAGATCGTCGGCCAGCGGGAGGCAATGAGCAGTTCTTC.

Note on this clonotype: Just one base apart from a much larger clone, this may be a read error. CDR3 residues: CASSLDAGPYHF. The CDR3 nucleotides read TGTGCCAGCAGCCTAGATGCAGGGCCCTACCACTTT. This chain uses TRBV4-2 with TRBJ1-6; TRBD1 is a possible D gene (5 bases). Germline V gene lookup returns CDR1 LGHNA and CDR2 YNFKEQ. V was clipped by 4 bases and J by 18 bases, with 16 bases between them. The CDR3 covers 12 residues.

With regard to this clonotype: The missing conserved phenylalanine or tryptophan at the end of this CDR3 makes a read error likely. The chain couples TRBV12-3 or TRBV12-4 to TRBJ1-1; D gene unclear. The V and J ends lost 1 base and 11 bases respectively, with 8 bases between them. The CDR3 runs 11 residues. CDR3 protein: CASSLGGSAFL. CDR3 DNA: TGTGCCAGCAGTTTAGGGGGATCTGCTTTCTTG.

Remarks on this clonotype: It is likely a read error, because the conserved phenylalanine at the end of the CDR3 is missing. The gene calls are TRBV11-2 and TRBJ2-7; TRBD2 matches at 7 bases. Germline V lookup: CDR1 SGHAT, CDR2 FQNNGV. There are 15 residues in the CDR3. Here the CDR3 reads CDSSLSGGSTNEQYS. CDR3 bases: TGTGACAGCAGCTTGTCAGGCGGGAGTACCAACGAGCAGTACTCC.